This is a list of T cell receptor beta chains from one sample in a study of CD8 T cells in ankylosing spondylitis. In TCRdb, the 5' RACE reads were re-called with MiXCR into one record per CDR3 protein. The sample includes 400,000 or so distinct CDR3 sequences, roughly 26% of them seen just once. Input material: blood, either unsorted or a sorted T cell fraction (not recorded which). The receptors here all came from a male donor with ankylosing spondylitis. Each CDR3 is given with its conserved first and last residue. Each record gives: J gene, V gene, clone size, CDR3 length, D gene, CDR3 protein, CDR3 DNA. A D gene is named only where the DNA matches it firmly. Not all rows give a size; the values are once, few, many and, for expanded clones, a class.

>TRBJ1-5|TRBV19|few|15|-
CASSMSFHNNQPQHF
TGTGCCAGTAGTATGTCCTTCCACAACAATCAGCCCCAGCATTTT
>TRBJ2-7|TRBV10-3|-|13|TRBD1
CAIKEDDRDEQYF
TGTGCCATCAAAGAGGACGACAGGGACGAGCAGTACTTC
>TRBJ2-3|TRBV15|few|17|-
CATSRDRGSPRTDTQYF
TGTGCCACCAGCAGAGATCGGGGGTCTCCCCGCACAGATACGCAGTATTTT
>TRBJ2-2|TRBV27|few|14|TRBD1
CASNRQGSTGELFF
TGTGCCAGCAATCGACAGGGGTCCACCGGGGAGCTGTTTTTT
>TRBJ2-2|TRBV20-1|few|14|-
CSASTGLNTGELFF
TGCAGTGCCTCAACAGGGTTGAACACCGGGGAGCTGTTTTTT
>TRBJ1-1|TRBV2|few|14|-
CASSGNTGNTEAFF
TGTGCCAGCAGTGGTAACACAGGGAACACTGAAGCTTTCTTT
>TRBJ2-1|TRBV20-1|few|17|TRBD2
CSARDASGRASYNEQFF
TGCAGTGCTAGAGACGCTAGCGGGAGGGCCTCCTACAATGAGCAGTTCTTC
>TRBJ2-5|TRBV6-1|few|17|TRBD2
CASSRGLAGGLPETQYF
TGTGCCAGCAGTAGAGGACTAGCGGGAGGGCTCCCGGAGACCCAGTACTTC
>TRBJ2-1|TRBV20-1|-|14|TRBD2
CSARTAGGYNEQFF
TGCAGTGCCAGGACGGCGGGAGGCTACAATGAGCAGTTCTTC
>TRBJ2-1|TRBV9|-|16|TRBD2
CASSVSGGSSYNEQFF
TGTGCCAGCAGCGTAAGTGGCGGGAGCTCCTACAATGAGCAGTTCTTC
>TRBJ2-1|TRBV19|-|14|-
CASSPGAGANEQFF
TGTGCCAGTAGTCCCGGGGCGGGGGCGAATGAGCAGTTCTTC
>TRBJ1-1|TRBV5-1|-|13|-
CASSFEGMSEAFF
TGCGCCAGCAGCTTTGAAGGGATGAGTGAAGCTTTCTTT
>TRBJ1-1|TRBV30|-|13|-
CAWSVEGRTEAFF
TGTGCCTGGAGTGTAGAGGGACGCACTGAAGCTTTCTTT
>TRBJ2-1|TRBV7-2|-|16|-
CASSKKAASSYNEQFF
TGTGCCAGCAGCAAAAAAGCGGCTAGTTCCTACAATGAGCAGTTCTTC
>TRBJ1-2|TRBV29-1|many|14|-
CSVDPRGQGDGYTF
TGCAGCGTTGACCCCCGGGGGCAGGGCGATGGCTACACCTTC
>TRBJ2-7|TRBV29-1|few|11|-
CSTNGAAGQYF
TGCAGCACTAACGGAGCTGCGGGGCAGTACTTC